Following are 29 T cell receptor beta chains from one sample sequenced in a study of CD8 T cells in Susac syndrome. It was with random hexamers that roughly 0.45 to 1 ug RNA was reverse transcribed. TCRdb used MiXCR to reprocess the immunoSEQ multiplex PCR reads, holding one entry per CDR3 protein. The table lists some 400,000 distinct CDR3 sequences, roughly 85% of them singletons. Sequenced material: CD8+ T cells from PBMCs. These receptors were collected from a human donor with multiple sclerosis.

The chain recombines TRBV15 with TRBJ1-1, with 7 bases matching TRBD1. With V trimmed by 0 bases and J by 8 bases, 9 bases remained unmatched. The length of the CDR3 is 15 residues. Germline lookup yields CDR1 LNHNV and CDR2 YYDKDF (reference sequence). CDR3 in amino acids: CATSRDGAVGQEAFF. Here the CDR3 DNA reads TGTGCCACCAGCAGAGATGGGGCAGTGGGACAGGAAGCTTTCTTT.

The CDR3 loop reads CATGTSGANTQYF. DNA for the CDR3: TGTGCCACGGGGACTAGCGGGGCCAATACGCAGTATTTT. This chain connects TRBV27 to TRBJ2-3; 13 nucleotides agree with TRBD2. V lost 10 bases, J lost 7 bases, and 5 bases stayed unmatched. This CDR3 has 13 residues. Per germline, CDR1 MNHEY and CDR2 SMNVEV (reference sequence).

The rearrangement joins TRBV4-1 to TRBJ2-1, with 16 bases aligning to TRBD2. The V gene end was trimmed by 2 bases and the J gene end by 3 bases; junction bases not matched to a gene: 7. Germline V gene lookup returns CDR1 MGHRA and CDR2 YSYEKL. This CDR3 spans 19 amino acids. For the CDR3, the DNA is TGCGCCAGCAGCCAAAACCCCGGGACTAGCGGGGGGGTCTACAATGAGCAGTTCTTC. Translation gives CASSQNPGTSGGVYNEQFF.

This chain connects TRBV7-9 to TRBJ2-7, with D perhaps assigned TRBD1 or TRBD2 (5 bases each). Germline CDR1 reads SEHNR; CDR2 reads FQNEAQ (reference sequence). Trimming took off 1 base at V and 7 bases at J, with 14 bases between the two ends. This CDR3 comprises 14 residues. CDR3 in amino acids: CASSLVSSSGEQYF. The CDR3 nucleotides are TGTGCCAGCAGCTTAGTGTCTAGCTCAGGGGAGCAGTACTTC.

This clonotype was counted many times. The V call is TRBV5-4, the J call TRBJ1-1; D call uncertain. Germline V gene sequence: CDR1 SGHNT, CDR2 YYREEE (reference sequence). The CDR3 has 11 amino acids. V was trimmed by 3 bases and J by 2 bases, leaving 2 bases between them. The CDR3 DNA is TGTGCCAGCAGCTCCAACACTGAAGCTTTCTTT. Protein sequence: CASSSNTEAFF.

The chain employs TRBV6-5 and TRBJ2-7; 8 nucleotides align to TRBD1. Unmatched junction bases numbered 11, after V lost 5 bases and J lost 11 bases. The length of the CDR3 is 13 residues. Germline V CDR1 and CDR2: MNHEY, SVGAGI. The CDR3 sequence: CASSPLSSDREYF. CDR3 coding DNA: TGTGCCAGCAGTCCATTGAGTTCGGACAGGGAGTACTTC.

In its sample, this clonotype was seen once. CDR3 residues: CASSEARSVFRVGNQPQHF. DNA for the CDR3: TGTGCCAGCAGTGAAGCGAGGTCAGTATTCCGCGTTGGCAATCAGCCCCAGCATTTT. The rearrangement joins TRBV6-1 to TRBJ1-5, with D uncertain. Trimming cost V 0 bases and J 2 bases, with 20 bases left between them. Germline lookup yields CDR1 MNHNS and CDR2 SASEGT. The CDR3 runs 19 residues.

This chain joins TRBV20-1 and TRBJ1-2, with D unclear. Trimming left V 4 bases short and J 5 bases short, with 5 bases between. From germline, CDR1 is DFQATT and CDR2 SNEGSKA (reference sequence). CDR3 size: 10 residues. The CDR3 region is CSAIDYGYTF. In DNA, the CDR3 is TGCAGTGCTATCGATTATGGCTACACCTTC.

V usage is TRBV4-2 and J usage is TRBJ2-1, with 12 nucleotides matching TRBD2. V shed 4 bases and J 4 bases; nucleotides not matched to a gene: 11. The V gene's germline CDR1 is LGHNA and CDR2 YNFKEQ. The CDR3 is 18 amino acids. In DNA, the CDR3 is TGTGCCAGCAGCCCCCAAGGACTAGCGGGATCCATTTACAATGAGCAGTTCTTC. This sequence encodes CASSPQGLAGSIYNEQFF.

The chain recombines TRBV27 with TRBJ1-5; a weak D match, TRBD1 (5 bases). CDR1 is MNHEY, CDR2 SMNVEV, per germline (reference sequence). This CDR3 spans 15 amino acids. Trimming shortened V by 6 bases and J by 7 bases, and 19 bases separated the two germline ends. The DNA for the CDR3 is TGTGCCAGCAGCCTGGGGGACTCCGAAGAACAGCCCCAGCATTTT. Its protein is CASSLGDSEEQPQHF.

The rearrangement joins TRBV10-3 to TRBJ1-1; a possible D gene is TRBD1 (6 bases). Germline V gives CDR1 ENHRY, CDR2 SYGVKD. This CDR3 contains 12 residues. The V end was cut by 11 bases, the J end by 5 bases, with 15 bases between. The DNA of the CDR3 is TGTGCCTCCCAACAGGGTCGAACTGAAGCTTTCTTT. It is translated as CASQQGRTEAFF.

CDR3 nucleotides: TGTGCCTGGAGCCCCTTTAGCGGTCCTAGCACAGATACGCAGTATTTT. It specifies CAWSPFSGPSTDTQYF. The V call is TRBV30, the J call TRBJ2-3; a possible D gene is TRBD2 (6 bases). The germline V gene encodes CDR1 GTSNPN and CDR2 SVGIG (reference sequence). Trimming removed 3 bases at V and 0 bases at J, with 16 bases between. This CDR3 is 16 amino acids long.

The rearrangement joins TRBV13 to TRBJ1-1, with D possibly being TRBD1 (6 bases). Looked up from germline, CDR1 is PRHDT and CDR2 is FYEKMQ (reference sequence). The CDR3 contains 15 residues. V lost 5 bases and J 3 bases, leaving 16 bases between the germline ends. Here the CDR3 DNA reads TGTGCCAGCAGCCATCTGTCGGAGGGGGACACTGAAGCTTTCTTT. It yields the protein CASSHLSEGDTEAFF. Complete variable domain (other parts from reference TRBV13 and TRBJ1-1): AAGVIQSPRHLIKEKRETATLKCYPIPRHDTVYWYQQGPGQDPQFLISFYEKMQSDKGSIPDRFSAQQFSDYHSELNMSSLELGDSALYFCASSHLSEGDTEAFFGQGTRLTVV.

The chain carries TRBV7-6 and TRBJ2-1, with D possibly called TRBD1 or TRBD2 (5 bases each). CDR1 is SGHVS, CDR2 FNYEAQ, per germline. Trimming took 4 bases from V and 6 from J, leaving 16 bases between them. There are 15 residues in the CDR3. CDR3 loop: CASSSNTGTANEQFF. In DNA, the CDR3 is TGTGCCAGCAGCTCAAACACCGGGACCGCCAATGAGCAGTTCTTC. Full variable domain (rest looked up from reference TRBV7-6 and TRBJ2-1): GAGVSQSPRYKVTKRGQDVALRCDPISGHVSLYWYRQALGQGPEFLTYFNYEAQQDKSGLPNDRFSAERPEGSISTLTIQRTEQRDSAMYRCASSSNTGTANEQFFGPGTRLTVL.

This chain links TRBV1 with TRBJ2-7; TRBD2, the table's D call, lacks a check against the DNA. TRBV1 is noted as a pseudogene. CDR3 length equals 17 residues. The CDR3 here is CTSSQAPPAGGPHEQYF. The CDR3, as DNA: TGCACCAGCAGCCAAGCCCCCCCGGCGGGGGGTCCCCACGAGCAGTACTTC.

The chain couples TRBV27 to TRBJ2-1; D is tentatively TRBD1 or TRBD2 (5 bases each). CDR1 and CDR2 from the germline V gene are MNHEY and SMNVEV (reference sequence). The length of the CDR3 is 14 residues. V lost 9 bases to trimming and J lost 3 bases, with 15 bases between them. The CDR3, as DNA: TGTGCCAGTGCCTTTGGGGGTGGCTACAATGAGCAGTTCTTC. Translation: CASAFGGGYNEQFF.

This chain links TRBV13 with TRBJ1-6, with a weak D call TRBD1 (5 bases). This CDR3 has 14 residues. The germline V and J ends were trimmed by 1 base and 10 bases, with 11 bases remaining between them. Germline values: CDR1 PRHDT, CDR2 FYEKMQ (reference sequence). CDR3 nucleotide sequence: TGTGCCAGCAGCTTAGACCAGGGAGAATCACCCCTCCACTTT. It yields the protein CASSLDQGESPLHF.

This clonotype is a singleton in its sample. The chain has TRBV5-1 and TRBJ1-1, with D possibly TRBD1 on 5 matching bases. The CDR3 has 15 amino acids. CDR1 SGHRS and CDR2 YFSETQ come from the germline V gene. Trimming took 2 bases from V and 0 from J, leaving 11 bases between them. The CDR3 spells CASSFNAGMNTEAFF. CDR3 nucleotides: TGCGCCAGCAGCTTCAACGCAGGGATGAACACTGAAGCTTTCTTT.

The V and J genes are TRBV6-6 and TRBJ1-5; TRBD1 agrees at 10 bases. The junction had 10 bases not matched to a gene; V was cut back by 5 bases and J by 6 bases. CDR3 length: 16 amino acids. Looked up from germline, CDR1 is MNHNY and CDR2 is SVGAGI (reference sequence). CDR3 coding DNA: TGTGCCAGCAGTAACCCGGGACAGGGGATTTTTCAGCCCCAGCATTTT. Its protein is CASSNPGQGIFQPQHF.

The V call is TRBV25-1, the J call TRBJ2-2; 9 nucleotides agree with TRBD2. CDR3 length equals 15 residues. Germline CDR1 MGHDK, CDR2 SYGVNS. With 5 bases clipped from V and 3 bases from J, the junction kept 4 bases outside the gene matches. CDR3 sequence (DNA): TGTGCCAGCAGTCCCTTAGCGGGGGACACCGGGGAGCTGTTTTTT. Amino acids: CASSPLAGDTGELFF.

V usage is TRBV27 and J usage is TRBJ2-1; 13 bases fit TRBD2. After removal of 4 bases from V and 8 bases from J, the junction contained 8 bases not matched to a gene. CDR3 length equals 16 residues. CDR1 MNHEY and CDR2 SMNVEV come from the germline V gene (reference sequence). The DNA of the CDR3 is TGTGCCAGCAGTTCCTGGACTAGCGGGAGTCTCGATGAGCAGTTCTTC. Translating gives CASSSWTSGSLDEQFF.

J is TRBJ1-5 and V is TRBV5-1; 11 nucleotides match TRBD1. The ends lost 5 bases at V and 5 bases at J; junction bases unmatched: 6. The CDR3 is 15 residues long. Per the germline V gene, CDR1 is SGHRS and CDR2 is YFSETQ. The CDR3 spells CASSTGTGGHQPQHF. The CDR3 DNA is TGCGCCAGCAGTACCGGGACAGGGGGGCATCAGCCCCAGCATTTT.

The chain joins TRBV30 to TRBJ1-5, with a tentative D call TRBD1 (6 bases). V was trimmed by 2 bases and J by 4 bases, leaving 9 bases between them. The CDR3 consists of 13 residues. Germline CDR1 reads GTSNPN; CDR2 reads SVGIG (reference sequence). The CDR3 spells CAWSRDNNQPQHF. The CDR3 region has the DNA TGTGCCTGGAGTCGGGACAATAATCAGCCCCAGCATTTT.

As to this clonotype: One junction end disagrees with the germline gene, perhaps due to a read error. Written as DNA, the CDR3 is TGTGCCTGGAGTTTAGAGAGCGGCCACACAGGTACGCAGTATTTT. This translates into CAWSLESGHTGTQYF. The chain couples TRBV30 to TRBJ2-3; the D gene could be TRBD1 or TRBD2 (5 bases each). This CDR3 has 15 residues. Germline values: CDR1 GTSNPN, CDR2 SVGIG (reference sequence).

DNA of the CDR3: TGTGCCAGCACCACAGGACCCTTGGGTGAGCAGTTCTTC. Protein: CASTTGPLGEQFF. The chain carries TRBV28 and TRBJ2-1; weak D call: TRBD1 (5 bases). V lost 7 bases, J lost 9 bases, and 16 bases lay in between. Germline CDR1 and CDR2: MDHEN and SYDVKM. The CDR3 runs 13 residues.

The rearrangement joins TRBV4-1 to TRBJ2-7; a possible D gene is TRBD2 (5 bases). Germline CDR1 reads MGHRA; CDR2 reads YSYEKL. Trimming removed 2 bases from V and 6 bases from J, with 11 bases in between. CDR3 size: 13 residues. The CDR3 loop reads CASSQLGVGEQYF. In DNA form, the CDR3 reads TGCGCCAGCAGCCAACTCGGGGTCGGCGAGCAGTACTTC.

The chain is built from TRBV19 and TRBJ2-1, with 12 bases that match TRBD1. This CDR3 has 15 residues. Trimming at V came to 5 bases and at J to 10 bases, leaving 9 bases not matched to a gene. Germline CDR1 is LNHDA and CDR2 is SQIVND (reference sequence). The CDR3 DNA sequence: TGTGCCAGTAGTCCGGGACAGGGGGCGCGCGGGGAGCAGTTCTTC. Its protein product is CASSPGQGARGEQFF.

The gene calls are TRBV12-3 or TRBV12-4 and TRBJ2-5; D is unresolved. V was cut by 3 bases and J by 5 bases, with 10 bases left in between. CDR3 length: 13 amino acids. The CDR3 reads CASSFFIWETQYF. As DNA, the CDR3 is TGTGCCAGCAGTTTTTTTATCTGGGAGACCCAGTACTTC.

The chain links TRBV27 to TRBJ1-1; 7 positions agree with TRBD1. J was trimmed by 2 bases and V by 6 bases; bases with no gene match: 3. The CDR3 has 13 residues. Germline values: CDR1 MNHEY, CDR2 SMNVEV (reference sequence). CDR3 in DNA: TGTGCCAGCAGACGGGACAGCAACACTGAAGCTTTCTTT. Protein sequence: CASRRDSNTEAFF.